Below, 8 T cell receptor beta chains from the same sample are listed, as sequenced in a study of T-cell reconstitution after alpha-beta-depleted transplantation in children. The authors prepared the TCRbeta library with unique molecular identifiers. TCRdb itself ran the PCR reads through MiXCR, one entry per CDR3 protein. The sample carries some 840,000 distinct CDR3 sequences, roughly 15% recorded once. Specimen: PBMCs, mostly from graft donor cells, collected 360 days after TCRalphabeta/CD19-depleted stem cell transplant. Source of these receptors: a male patient younger than 18 who had a stem cell transplant for acute lymphoblastic leukemia, so the T cells may come from the graft donor.

CDR3 protein: CASSQEKFF. The CDR3 region has the DNA TGCGCCAGCAGCCAAGAAAAGTTCTTC. The genes are TRBV4-1 and TRBJ2-1; D is undetermined. The germline V gene has CDR1 MGHRA and CDR2 YSYEKL. The CDR3 spans 9 residues. Trimming cost V 0 bases and J 14 bases, with 2 bases left between them.

This clonotype has a handful of counts. The chain has TRBV6-2 or TRBV6-3 and TRBJ1-3; no reliable D call. Germline assignment: CDR1 MNHEY and CDR2 SVGEGT. Trimming cost V 5 bases and J 1 base, with 21 bases left between them. CDR3 length equals 18 residues. The CDR3 bases are TGTGCCAGCAGTACGTTCCTCGAGGGCCTACTTTCTGGAAACACCATATATTTT. This codes for CASSTFLEGLLSGNTIYF.

This clonotype was counted at least ten times. In DNA, the CDR3 is TGTGCCAGCAGCTCCGACCCCCAGCGGGGGATCACAGATACGCAGTATTTT. It translates to CASSSDPQRGITDTQYF. The rearrangement joins TRBV7-6 to TRBJ2-3; 8 bases align to TRBD2. The V and J ends lost 4 bases and 2 bases, in that order; junction bases with no gene match: 11. The CDR3 length is 17 residues. CDR1 is SGHVS and CDR2 is FNYEAQ in the germline V gene.

In its sample, this clonotype was seen a few times. The V gene is TRBV7-3, the J gene TRBJ2-7, with TRBD1 matching 9 bases. The length of the CDR3 is 17 residues. In germline, CDR1 is SGHTA, CDR2 FQGTGA. The trim removed 3 bases at V and 6 bases at J, leaving 15 bases unmatched. The chain's CDR3 is CASSFPKHRGQESEQYF. The CDR3 DNA is TGTGCCAGCAGCTTCCCAAAACACAGGGGGCAGGAAAGCGAGCAGTACTTC.

This clonotype has only a few counts. The rearrangement uses TRBV20-1 and TRBJ2-1, with 7 bases fitting TRBD2. The CDR3 has 12 residues. Germline lookup yields CDR1 DFQATT and CDR2 SNEGSKA (reference sequence). With V trimmed by 6 bases and J by 7 bases, 6 bases remained unmatched. The CDR3 bases are TGCAGTGCCTACAGCGGGATAAATGAGCAGTTCTTC. This codes for CSAYSGINEQFF.

This clonotype was seen a handful of times. The chain couples TRBV10-1 to TRBJ2-7; D remains unclear. V gave up 0 bases and J gave up 2 bases, with 14 bases separating them. The CDR3 is 16 amino acids. In germline, CDR1 is WNHNN, CDR2 SYGVQD (reference sequence). The CDR3 spells CASSESFPVNTYEQYF. The CDR3 nucleotides are TGCGCCAGCAGTGAGTCGTTTCCAGTGAACACCTACGAGCAGTACTTC.

V usage is TRBV12-3 or TRBV12-4 and J usage is TRBJ2-1; TRBD2 matches at 15 bases. The CDR3 extends over 18 amino acids. The trim removed 4 bases at V and 4 bases at J, leaving 8 bases unmatched. The CDR3 here is CASSSGLAGGGRYNEQFF. The CDR3 nucleotides read TGTGCCAGCAGTTCCGGACTAGCGGGAGGGGGGAGGTACAATGAGCAGTTCTTC.

This clonotype was seen repeatedly, ten times or more. This chain uses TRBV4-2 with TRBJ2-5; 12 bases agree with TRBD2. Per germline, CDR1 LGHNA and CDR2 YNFKEQ. V lost 1 base to trimming and J lost 6 bases; unmatched junction nucleotides: 6. This CDR3 contains 16 residues. The CDR3 protein is CASSQGYTSGRKTQYF. Written as DNA, the CDR3 is TGTGCCAGCAGCCAAGGGTATACTAGCGGGAGGAAGACCCAGTACTTC.